One sample yielded the 21 T cell receptor beta chains listed below, sequenced in a study of radiotherapy plus CTLA-4 blockade in lung cancer. Libraries were prepared by immunoSEQ multiplex PCR; TCRdb keeps only in-frame clonotypes and omits some of them. The sample holds 50,000 to 65,000 clones; 75% to 85% are singletons and the top ten take around 8.8%. The material sequenced was peripheral blood, taken from a patient treated with radiotherapy plus ipilimumab. Every receptor here comes from a human donor with non-small cell lung cancer who had a complete response to radiotherapy plus ipilimumab.

The chain uses TRBV11-1 and TRBJ2-2, with 12 bases matching TRBD2. CDR1 is SGHAT, CDR2 FQDESV, per germline (reference sequence). V was clipped by 6 bases and J by 6 bases; unmatched bases: 5. The CDR3 contains 15 residues. For the CDR3, the DNA is TGTGCCAGCAGTCCTGGACTAGCGGGGTCCGGGGAGCTGTTTTTT. Translating it yields CASSPGLAGSGELFF.

The chain carries TRBV2 and TRBJ1-2, with 7 bases fitting TRBD1. V was pared by 0 bases and J by 6 bases, with 4 bases of the junction left unmatched. CDR1 and CDR2 from the germline V gene are SNHLY and FYNNEI. This CDR3 is built from 14 residues. CDR3 in amino acids: CASSEARQGNGYTF. Here the CDR3 DNA reads TGTGCCAGCAGTGAAGCCCGACAGGGAAATGGCTACACCTTC.

The chain links TRBV7-2 to TRBJ1-2; 7 bases agree with TRBD1. Germline CDR1 is SGHTA and CDR2 is FQGNSA. The V and J ends lost 4 bases and 7 bases, in that order; junction bases with no gene match: 6. The CDR3 covers 13 residues. CDR3 protein: CASSSYRGPGYTF. As DNA, the CDR3 is TGTGCCAGCAGCTCCTACAGGGGACCTGGCTACACCTTC. The variable domain in full, with the rest retrieved from reference TRBV7-2 and TRBJ1-2, is GAGVSQSPSNKVTEKGKDVELRCDPISGHTALYWYRQSLGQGLEFLIYFQGNSAPDKSGLPSDRFSAERTGGSVSTLTIQRTQQEDSAVYLCASSSYRGPGYTFGSGTRLTVV.

The chain recombines TRBV5-6 with TRBJ1-5; TRBD1 aligns across 11 bases. This CDR3 region has 16 residues. V was pared by 4 bases and J by 5 bases, with 8 bases of the junction left unmatched. CDR1 and CDR2 (germline): SGHDT, YYEEEE. The CDR3 sequence: CASSRMGQGVDQPQHF. Here the CDR3 DNA reads TGTGCCAGCAGCCGGATGGGACAGGGGGTCGATCAGCCCCAGCATTTT.

This rearrangement joins TRBV5-1 to TRBJ1-1; the D is unclear. Germline V gene lookup returns CDR1 SGHRS and CDR2 YFSETQ. The CDR3 spans 13 residues. V lost 4 bases and J lost 1, with 8 bases in between. The CDR3 sequence: CASSLTANTEAFF. In DNA form, the CDR3 reads TGCGCCAGCAGCCTCACAGCGAACACTGAAGCTTTCTTT. The whole variable domain, remainder taken from reference TRBV5-1 and TRBJ1-1, is KAGVTQTPRYLIKTRGQQVTLSCSPISGHRSVSWYQQTPGQGLQFLFEYFSETQRNKGNFPGRFSGRQFSNSRSEMNVSTLELGDSALYLCASSLTANTEAFFGQGTRLTVV.

Only a few counts were recorded for this clone. The gene calls are TRBV7-9 and TRBJ1-1; D remains unclear. This CDR3 spans 14 amino acids. The ends were cut back, 2 bases at V and 1 base at J, with 8 bases in the middle. The germline CDR1 and CDR2 sequences are SEHNR and FQNEAQ (reference sequence). Here the CDR3 DNA reads TGTGCCAGCAGCTTATCGGCAGGGAACACTGAAGCTTTCTTT. Amino acids: CASSLSAGNTEAFF.

J is TRBJ1-5 and V is TRBV7-8, with D perhaps TRBD1 (6 bases). This CDR3 contains 17 residues. Germline CDR1 SGHVS, CDR2 FQNEAQ. V lost 1 base and J lost 2, with 15 bases in between. This chain's CDR3 is CASSLVNQGIGNQPQHF. The CDR3 coding sequence is TGTGCCAGCAGCTTAGTTAATCAGGGGATTGGCAATCAGCCCCAGCATTTT.

The chain recombines TRBV7-6 with TRBJ2-7; D may be TRBD1 (6 bases). Germline V lookup: CDR1 SGHVS, CDR2 FNYEAQ. This CDR3 has 13 residues. V was cut by 4 bases and J by 2 bases, with 9 bases left in between. CDR3 protein: CASSSRGPYEQYF. For the CDR3, the DNA is TGTGCCAGCAGCTCCAGGGGTCCCTACGAGCAGTACTTC.

This chain uses TRBV30 with TRBJ2-5; TRBD2 is a possible D gene (6 bases). V dropped 5 bases and J dropped 4 bases, with 17 bases sitting between them. The germline CDR1 and CDR2 sequences are GTSNPN and SVGIG (reference sequence). The CDR3 totals 14 residues. CDR3 in amino acids: CAWEEGDVRETQYF. The DNA of the CDR3 is TGTGCCTGGGAGGAGGGAGACGTTCGAGAGACCCAGTACTTC. Supplemented by reference TRBV30 and TRBJ2-5, the full variable domain reads SQTIHQWPATLVQPVGSPLSLECTVEGTSNPNLYWYRQAAGRGLQLLFYSVGIGQISSEVPQNLSASRPQDRQFILSSKKLLLSDSGFYLCAWEEGDVRETQYFGPGTRLLVL.

This clone was observed a handful of times. The CDR3 bases are TGTGCCAGCAGTTGGGGACAGGGTGACTATGGCTACACCTTC. The encoded protein is CASSWGQGDYGYTF. The rearrangement links TRBV7-9 to TRBJ1-2; 9 positions match TRBD1. Looked up from germline, CDR1 is SEHNR and CDR2 is FQNEAQ (reference sequence). V trimming: 6 bases; J trimming: 3 bases; junction bases outside the gene matches: 5. The CDR3 loop spans 14 amino acids.

The gene calls are TRBV30 and TRBJ1-2; 7 bases fit TRBD1. CDR3 length: 15 amino acids. The germline V gene has CDR1 GTSNPN and CDR2 SVGIG (reference sequence). Unmatched junction bases numbered 14, after V lost 4 bases and J lost 6 bases. The CDR3 spells CAWMRQGVQGDGYTF. The CDR3 coding sequence is TGTGCCTGGATGAGGCAGGGGGTTCAAGGTGATGGCTACACCTTC.

This clone was seen once. The J gene is TRBJ2-5, the V gene TRBV19; 8 bases match TRBD2. V dropped 4 bases and J dropped 5; count of bases not matched to a gene: 12. The CDR3 covers 16 residues. Germline V gene data show CDR1 as LNHDA and CDR2 as SQIVND (reference sequence). DNA for the CDR3: TGTGCCAGTAGTACCATCCGGGCGGGAGGCCGGGAGACCCAGTACTTC. Translation: CASSTIRAGGRETQYF.

This chain uses TRBV11-2 with TRBJ1-1; 7 nucleotides match TRBD1. V shed 5 bases, J shed 11 bases, and the junction held 14 bases outside the gene matches. Germline V gives CDR1 SGHAT, CDR2 FQNNGV. The CDR3 runs 14 residues. The CDR3, as DNA: TGTGCCAGCAGCGATCGAACAGGGGAACTCAGGGCTTTCTTT. Residues: CASSDRTGELRAFF.

This clone was seen once. The rearrangement uses TRBV30 and TRBJ1-2; tentative D call: TRBD1 (6 bases). CDR1 and CDR2 from the germline V gene are GTSNPN and SVGIG (reference sequence). CDR3 size: 13 residues. The ends were cut back, 0 bases at V and 7 bases at J, with 12 bases in the middle. CDR3 bases: TGTGCCTGGAGTGTACAGGGAAGTAGTGGCTACACCTTC. Translated, it gives CAWSVQGSSGYTF.

V gene TRBV4-3 combines with J gene TRBJ1-1; D unresolved. Germline CDR1 reads LGHNA; CDR2 reads YSLEER. The CDR3 is 15 amino acids. The ends were cut back, 0 bases at V and 0 bases at J, with 8 bases in the middle. The DNA of the CDR3 is TGCGCCAGCAGCCAAGACCGTGAGATGAACACTGAAGCTTTCTTT. This codes for CASSQDREMNTEAFF.

The J gene is TRBJ1-1, the V gene TRBV6-1; the D is unclear. CDR3 length: 14 amino acids. Trimming took 1 base from V and 1 from J, leaving 7 bases between them. Germline CDR1 reads MNHNS; CDR2 reads SASEGT. CDR3 loop: CASSEGGKNTEAFF. The CDR3 region has the DNA TGTGCCAGCAGTGAAGGAGGGAAGAACACTGAAGCTTTCTTT.

The chain links TRBV6-5 to TRBJ1-5; 7 bases agree with TRBD1. Germline loops: CDR1 MNHEY, CDR2 SVGAGI. V was clipped by 6 bases and J by 1 base; unmatched bases: 3. This CDR3 is built from 14 residues. As DNA, the CDR3 is TGTGCCAGCAGAGCAGGGGGGAGCAATCAGCCCCAGCATTTT. It encodes CASRAGGSNQPQHF.

This clone was detected once. CDR3 region: CASRRVAAYNEQFF. DNA of the CDR3: TGCGCCAGCAGGAGAGTAGCGGCCTACAATGAGCAGTTCTTC. V usage is TRBV5-1 and J usage is TRBJ2-1; D is perhaps TRBD2 (6 bases). The germline V gene encodes CDR1 SGHRS and CDR2 YFSETQ. Trimming took 5 bases from V and 2 from J, leaving 11 bases between them. This CDR3 has 14 residues.

The chain links TRBV27 to TRBJ2-1; the match to TRBD2 covers 11 bases. The CDR3 spans 15 residues. CDR1 and CDR2 from the germline V gene are MNHEY and SMNVEV (reference sequence). With 2 bases clipped from V and 6 bases from J, the junction kept 3 bases outside the gene matches. This CDR3 is CASSLPSGGLNEQFF. In DNA, the CDR3 is TGTGCCAGCAGTTTACCTAGCGGGGGGCTCAATGAGCAGTTCTTC.

This clone was recorded a few times. The V and J genes are TRBV4-1 and TRBJ1-1; D gene ambiguous. The CDR3 runs 15 residues. Germline V gene lookup returns CDR1 MGHRA and CDR2 YSYEKL. Trimming pared 4 bases from V and 4 bases from J, leaving 16 bases between. The CDR3 loop reads CASSLIRDGVTEAFF. The CDR3 DNA reads TGCGCCAGCAGCCTCATTCGGGATGGGGTCACTGAAGCTTTCTTT.

The genes are TRBV20-1 and TRBJ2-7; maybe TRBD2 (6 bases). V lost 6 bases and J lost 5, with 11 bases in between. Germline lookup yields CDR1 DFQATT and CDR2 SNEGSKA (reference sequence). CDR3 length: 11 residues. In DNA form, the CDR3 reads TGCAGTGCGTTGAGGGAGGACGAGCAGTACGTC. Protein sequence: CSALREDEQYV.